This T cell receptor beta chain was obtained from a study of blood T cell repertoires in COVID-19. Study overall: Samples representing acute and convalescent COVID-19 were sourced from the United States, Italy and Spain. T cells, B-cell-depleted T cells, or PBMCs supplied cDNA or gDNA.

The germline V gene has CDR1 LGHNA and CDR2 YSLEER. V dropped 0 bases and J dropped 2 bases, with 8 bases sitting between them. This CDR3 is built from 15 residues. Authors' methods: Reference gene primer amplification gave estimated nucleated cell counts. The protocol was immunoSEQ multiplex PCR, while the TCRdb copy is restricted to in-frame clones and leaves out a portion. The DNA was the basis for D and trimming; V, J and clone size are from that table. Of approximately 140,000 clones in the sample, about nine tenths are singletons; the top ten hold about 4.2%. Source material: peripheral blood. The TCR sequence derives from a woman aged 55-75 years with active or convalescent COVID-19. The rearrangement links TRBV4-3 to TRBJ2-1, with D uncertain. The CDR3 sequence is CASSQETPAYNEQFF. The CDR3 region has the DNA TGCGCCAGCAGCCAAGAGACTCCCGCCTACAATGAGCAGTTCTTC.